This T cell receptor (beta chain) was found in a study of blood T cell repertoires in COVID-19. On the study more broadly: The analysed material was cDNA or gDNA that came from T cells, B-cell-depleted T cells, or PBMCs.

In the authors' workflow: Reference gene primer amplification gave estimated nucleated cell counts. Assay used: immunoSEQ multiplex PCR; TCRdb lists only in-frame clones, some missing. The D gene and trimming were derived from the DNA, and the V and J assignments and clone size from that table. Seen here are approximately 190,000 clones, roughly 82% observed once, and the top ten hold around 5.2%. Germline V CDR1 and CDR2: SEHNR, FQNEAQ (reference sequence). The J segment lost 4 bases and the V segment lost 5 bases, leaving 7 bases of the junction unmatched. This CDR3 spans 14 amino acids. The sample comprised peripheral blood. The chain recombines TRBV7-9 with TRBJ1-2; 7 nucleotides match TRBD1. The source of this sequence is a woman in her twenties or thirties with acute or convalescent COVID-19. The CDR3 loop is CASSRGGSTYGYTF. The CDR3 DNA reads as TGTGCCAGCAGCCGAGGGGGCTCCACCTATGGCTACACCTTC. Filled out from reference TRBV7-9 and TRBJ1-2, the complete variable domain reads DTGVSQNPRHKITKRGQNVTFRCDPISEHNRLYWYRQTLGQGPEFLTYFQNEAQLEKSRLLSDRFSAERPKGSFSTLEIQRTEQGDSAMYLCASSRGGSTYGYTFGSGTRLTVV.